This is a list of T cell receptor beta chains from one sample in a study of blood T cells in healthy people across ages. TCRdb recomputed calls from the 5' RACE reads with MiXCR, one row per CDR3 protein. This sample carries some 1.4 million distinct CDR3 sequences, 42% of them seen once, and the ten largest clones take approximately 7.9%. Sequencing used blood. Receptor source: a woman between 18 and 29 years old in good health. The CDR3 runs from the conserved cysteine through the conserved F or W. D genes are given only for firm matches. Expanded clones get a size class; other rows say once, few or many, or leave the size out.

V gene: TRBV7-2; clone size: -; D gene: -; J gene: TRBJ2-1; CDR3 DNA: TGTGCCAGCAGGGGTAGGGCTACATTCTACAATGAGCAGTTCTTC; CDR3 protein: CASRGRATFYNEQFF
V gene: TRBV29-1; clone size: -; D gene: TRBD1; J gene: TRBJ2-5; CDR3 DNA: TGCAGCGTCCGGGACAGCGGAGAGACCCAGTACTTC; CDR3 protein: CSVRDSGETQYF
V gene: TRBV10-3; clone size: few; D gene: TRBD2; J gene: TRBJ2-7; CDR3 DNA: TGTGCCATCAGTGAGGAGGGGGATAAGACTAGCGGGGTCTACGAGCAGTACTTC; CDR3 protein: CAISEEGDKTSGVYEQYF
V gene: TRBV6-2/TRBV6-3; clone size: -; D gene: -; J gene: TRBJ2-7; CDR3 DNA: TGTGCCAGCAAAGCCAGGGGGGGCGACGAGCAGTACTTC; CDR3 protein: CASKARGGDEQYF
V gene: TRBV7-8; clone size: -; D gene: -; J gene: TRBJ2-1; CDR3 DNA: TGTGCCAGCAGCCAAAGCGCACAGGTCAACAATGAGCAGTTCTTC; CDR3 protein: CASSQSAQVNNEQFF
V gene: TRBV4-1; clone size: many; D gene: TRBD2; J gene: TRBJ2-3; CDR3 DNA: TGCGCCAGCAGCCGCCTGGACTATGCGGGGGGGTACCCCACAGATACGCAGTATTTT; CDR3 protein: CASSRLDYAGGYPTDTQYF
V gene: TRBV18; clone size: -; D gene: -; J gene: TRBJ1-2; CDR3 DNA: TGTGCCAGCTCACGACCTGAGGCGGGACGTGGCTACACCTTC; CDR3 protein: CASSRPEAGRGYTF
V gene: TRBV20-1; clone size: once; D gene: TRBD2; J gene: TRBJ2-3; CDR3 DNA: TGCAGTGCTAGAGGACTAGCGGCTGTCGCAGATACGCAGTATTTT; CDR3 protein: CSARGLAAVADTQYF
V gene: TRBV10-3; clone size: few; D gene: TRBD1; J gene: TRBJ1-1; CDR3 DNA: TGTGCCTCCAGGGGGTCCTGGGGGACTGAAGCTTTCTTT; CDR3 protein: CASRGSWGTEAFF
V gene: TRBV6-1; clone size: few; D gene: TRBD2; J gene: TRBJ2-3; CDR3 DNA: TGTGCCACGAACCGGGTGTTAGCGGGGGGGAGTGACACAGATACGCAGTATTTT; CDR3 protein: CATNRVLAGGSDTDTQYF
V gene: TRBV5-1; clone size: -; D gene: TRBD2; J gene: TRBJ2-1; CDR3 DNA: TGCGCCAGCAGCTTGGCCGCGGGAGTCTCCTACAATGAGCAGTTCTTC; CDR3 protein: CASSLAAGVSYNEQFF
V gene: TRBV28; clone size: many; D gene: -; J gene: TRBJ2-3; CDR3 DNA: TGTGCCAGCAGTTTTCTAGATACGCAGTATTTT; CDR3 protein: CASSFLDTQYF
V gene: TRBV27; clone size: few; D gene: TRBD1; J gene: TRBJ2-6; CDR3 DNA: TGTGCCAGCAGCTCTTGGGGGACAGGCTCTGGGGCCAACGTCCTGACTTTC; CDR3 protein: CASSSWGTGSGANVLTF
V gene: TRBV29-1; clone size: -; D gene: -; J gene: TRBJ2-3; CDR3 DNA: TGCAGCGCTTCAAGCCCGACAGGCCGGTTAGATACGCAGTATTTT; CDR3 protein: CSASSPTGRLDTQYF
V gene: TRBV13; clone size: -; D gene: TRBD2; J gene: TRBJ2-1; CDR3 DNA: TGTGCCAGCACCTCTTTGTGGGAGGGCTACAATGAGCAGTTCTTC; CDR3 protein: CASTSLWEGYNEQFF
V gene: TRBV12-3/TRBV12-4; clone size: -; D gene: TRBD1; J gene: TRBJ1-1; CDR3 DNA: TGTGCCAGCAGTTGGGGGGACAGCCATCGGGACACTGAAGCTTTCTTT; CDR3 protein: CASSWGDSHRDTEAFF
V gene: TRBV27; clone size: -; D gene: -; J gene: TRBJ2-7; CDR3 DNA: TGTGCCAGCAGTTTATCACAGGCCATCTACGAGCAGTACTTC; CDR3 protein: CASSLSQAIYEQYF
V gene: TRBV3-1; clone size: -; D gene: -; J gene: TRBJ2-7; CDR3 DNA: TGTGCCAGCAGCCAAGAGGGCGGGGCAATGCGGAATGAGCAGTACTTC; CDR3 protein: CASSQEGGAMRNEQYF
V gene: TRBV29-1; clone size: -; D gene: TRBD2; J gene: TRBJ2-1; CDR3 DNA: TGCAGCGCCCCGGGACTATATAACTACAATGAGCAGTTCTTC; CDR3 protein: CSAPGLYNYNEQFF
V gene: TRBV20-1; clone size: -; D gene: TRBD2; J gene: TRBJ2-7; CDR3 DNA: TGCAGTGCTAGAGGAGCGGGAGGAGGCAATGAGCAGTACTTC; CDR3 protein: CSARGAGGGNEQYF
V gene: TRBV5-1; clone size: -; D gene: TRBD1; J gene: TRBJ2-7; CDR3 DNA: TGCGCCAGCAGCTTGGTAGAGGGGGCCTACAATGAGCAGTACTTC; CDR3 protein: CASSLVEGAYNEQYF
V gene: TRBV7-9; clone size: -; D gene: -; J gene: TRBJ1-1; CDR3 DNA: TGTGCCAGCAGCGAAGGGACTCTCCCTGAAGCTTTCTTT; CDR3 protein: CASSEGTLPEAFF
V gene: TRBV5-1; clone size: -; D gene: TRBD1; J gene: TRBJ2-5; CDR3 DNA: TGCGCCAGCAGAGGTGAACAGGGGACCGGGACCCAGTACTTC; CDR3 protein: CASRGEQGTGTQYF
V gene: TRBV9; clone size: -; D gene: TRBD1; J gene: TRBJ2-3; CDR3 DNA: TGTGCCAGCAATAACGACAGGGGGCGAGCAGATACGCAGTATTTT; CDR3 protein: CASNNDRGRADTQYF
V gene: TRBV7-2; clone size: -; D gene: TRBD2; J gene: TRBJ2-1; CDR3 DNA: TGTGCCAGCAGCTTTAAGGTACTAGCGGGAGCAAATGAGCAGTTCTTC; CDR3 protein: CASSFKVLAGANEQFF
V gene: TRBV20-1; clone size: -; D gene: -; J gene: TRBJ2-7; CDR3 DNA: TGCAGTGCGAACGGACTTGGCTACGAGCAGTACTTC; CDR3 protein: CSANGLGYEQYF
V gene: TRBV27; clone size: few; D gene: -; J gene: TRBJ2-2; CDR3 DNA: TGTGCCAGCAGGAAGGGTTTCGGTGGTGCCACCGGGGAGCTGTTTTTT; CDR3 protein: CASRKGFGGATGELFF
V gene: TRBV4-1; clone size: -; D gene: TRBD2; J gene: TRBJ2-4; CDR3 DNA: TGCGCCAGCAGCCAAGGGCGTCTTAGCGGGAATAAAAACATTCAGTACTTC; CDR3 protein: CASSQGRLSGNKNIQYF
V gene: TRBV6-5; clone size: -; D gene: TRBD1; J gene: TRBJ2-5; CDR3 DNA: TGTGCCAGCAGATCACGACAGGGTTGGGAGACCCAGTACTTC; CDR3 protein: CASRSRQGWETQYF
V gene: TRBV5-1; clone size: -; D gene: -; J gene: TRBJ2-5; CDR3 DNA: TGCGCCAGCAGCACTCTGACAGGGAGGTATGGGGAGACCCAGTACTTC; CDR3 protein: CASSTLTGRYGETQYF
V gene: TRBV7-2; clone size: -; D gene: TRBD2; J gene: TRBJ2-7; CDR3 DNA: TGTGCCAGCAGCTGGGGACTAGCGGGAGGCTACGAGCAGTACTTC; CDR3 protein: CASSWGLAGGYEQYF
V gene: TRBV28; clone size: -; D gene: TRBD2; J gene: TRBJ2-7; CDR3 DNA: TGTGCCAGCAGGTCACTAGCGGGGGCCCCTATTGACGAGCAGTACTTC; CDR3 protein: CASRSLAGAPIDEQYF
V gene: TRBV6-2/TRBV6-3; clone size: -; D gene: TRBD1; J gene: TRBJ2-5; CDR3 DNA: TGTGCCAGCAGTTACCCAGGGGGCCCGGAGACCCAGTACTTC; CDR3 protein: CASSYPGGPETQYF
V gene: TRBV4-1; clone size: -; D gene: TRBD2; J gene: TRBJ2-7; CDR3 DNA: TGCGCCAGCAGCCAAGGGACTAGCGGGAGAGGAGGCTACGAGCAGTACTTC; CDR3 protein: CASSQGTSGRGGYEQYF
V gene: TRBV12-3/TRBV12-4; clone size: -; D gene: -; J gene: TRBJ1-1; CDR3 DNA: TGTGCCAGCAGTCTAGAGGTCGGGTCGCGGGTGGCTTTCTTT; CDR3 protein: CASSLEVGSRVAFF
V gene: TRBV20-1; clone size: -; D gene: -; J gene: TRBJ1-2; CDR3 DNA: TGCAGTGCTATGGCCCTCCTTCCCACTGGCTACACCTTC; CDR3 protein: CSAMALLPTGYTF
V gene: TRBV20-1; clone size: few; D gene: -; J gene: TRBJ2-5; CDR3 DNA: TGCAGTGCATTAGGGCGGGAGACCCAGTACTTC; CDR3 protein: CSALGRETQYF
V gene: TRBV2; clone size: -; D gene: TRBD2; J gene: TRBJ2-3; CDR3 DNA: TGTGCCAGTAGAAGGTTAGCGGGAGGTGGGGATACGCAGTATTTT; CDR3 protein: CASRRLAGGGDTQYF
V gene: TRBV2; clone size: once; D gene: -; J gene: TRBJ2-5; CDR3 DNA: TGTGCCACCGGAGGGGGCCCGAGTGGGGAGACCCAGTACTTC; CDR3 protein: CATGGGPSGETQYF
V gene: TRBV7-2; clone size: few; D gene: -; J gene: TRBJ1-5; CDR3 DNA: TGTGCCAGCAGCCCGGCGGGACAATACAATCAGCCCCAGCATTTT; CDR3 protein: CASSPAGQYNQPQHF
V gene: TRBV6-1; clone size: -; D gene: -; J gene: TRBJ2-4; CDR3 DNA: TGTGCCAGCGACCTGTGGAATGAGCAGTACTTC; CDR3 protein: CASDLWNEQYF
V gene: TRBV7-2; clone size: -; D gene: TRBD2; J gene: TRBJ2-3; CDR3 DNA: TGTGCCAGCATCGCGACTAGCGGGAGCACAGATACGCAGTATTTT; CDR3 protein: CASIATSGSTDTQYF
V gene: TRBV9; clone size: -; D gene: -; J gene: TRBJ2-7; CDR3 DNA: TGTGCCAGCAGCGTAAGCTCTAGCGCCCGCTCTGGTGAGCAGTACTTC; CDR3 protein: CASSVSSSARSGEQYF
V gene: TRBV7-9; clone size: once; D gene: -; J gene: TRBJ2-7; CDR3 DNA: TGTGTCAGCAGCTGGTCGTCCTCCTACGAGCAGTACTTC; CDR3 protein: CVSSWSSSYEQYF